This T cell receptor beta chain derives from a study of circulating and synovial CD4+ cells in juvenile arthritis. The CDR3 sequence is 15 residues long. Germline lookup yields CDR1 SNHLY and CDR2 FYNNEI. Unmatched junction bases numbered 11, after V lost 5 bases and J lost 12 bases. Sequenced by immunoSEQ multiplex PCR; TCRdb stores in-frame clones only, minus some. In the table there are under 35,000 clones, 85% to 95% of which are singletons. The sample consisted of CD4+ T cells from blood. V is TRBV2 and J is TRBJ2-1, with 12 positions matching TRBD2. This TCR was recovered from a human donor with juvenile idiopathic arthritis. The CDR3, as DNA: TGTGCCAGCAGTTCCCGGGCTAGCGGGAGGGTACTGCAGTTCTTC. This codes for CASSSRASGRVLQFF.